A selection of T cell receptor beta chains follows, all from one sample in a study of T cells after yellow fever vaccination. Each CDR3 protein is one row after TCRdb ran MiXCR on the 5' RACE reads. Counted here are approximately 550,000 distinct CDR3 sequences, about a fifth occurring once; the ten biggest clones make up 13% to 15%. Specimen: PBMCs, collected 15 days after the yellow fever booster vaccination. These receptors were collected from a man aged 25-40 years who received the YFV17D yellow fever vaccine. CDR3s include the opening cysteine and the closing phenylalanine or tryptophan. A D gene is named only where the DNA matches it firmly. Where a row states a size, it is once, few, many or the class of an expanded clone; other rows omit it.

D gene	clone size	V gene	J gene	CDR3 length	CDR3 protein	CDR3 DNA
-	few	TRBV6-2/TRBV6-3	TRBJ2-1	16	CASSKNSGGVVNEQFF	TGTGCCAGCAGTAAAAATAGCGGAGGGGTAGTCAATGAGCAGTTCTTC
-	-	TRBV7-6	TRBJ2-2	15	CASTQGGANTGELFF	TGTGCCAGCACCCAGGGGGGTGCGAACACCGGGGAGCTGTTTTTT
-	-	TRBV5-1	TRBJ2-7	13	CASSLTDGYEQYF	TGCGCCAGCAGCTTGACAGACGGCTACGAGCAGTACTTC
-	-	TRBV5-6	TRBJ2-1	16	CASNKWTARAYNEQFF	TGTGCCAGCAATAAGTGGACAGCCCGCGCCTACAATGAGCAGTTCTTC
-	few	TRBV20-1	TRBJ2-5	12	CSARDIQETQYF	TGCAGTGCTCGGGACATTCAAGAGACCCAGTACTTC
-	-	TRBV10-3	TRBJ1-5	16	CASGSGRGQSNQPQHF	TGTGCCAGCGGGTCGGGCCGGGGGCAGAGCAATCAGCCCCAGCATTTT
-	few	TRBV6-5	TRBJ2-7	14	CASSYSRGNYEQYF	TGTGCCAGCAGTTACTCGCGCGGGAACTACGAGCAGTACTTC
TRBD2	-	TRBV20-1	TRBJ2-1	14	CSASTSGGANEQFF	TGCAGTGCCAGTACTAGCGGGGGTGCCAATGAGCAGTTCTTC
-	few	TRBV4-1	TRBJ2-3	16	CASSQVNLVATDTQYF	TGCGCCAGCAGCCAAGTAAACCTAGTTGCAACAGATACGCAGTATTTT
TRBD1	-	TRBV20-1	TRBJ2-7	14	CSARGQGVPYEQYF	TGCAGTGCCAGGGGACAGGGAGTTCCCTACGAGCAGTACTTC
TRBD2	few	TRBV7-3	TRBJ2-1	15	CASSNLAGAYNEQFF	TGTGCCAGCAGCAATCTAGCGGGAGCCTACAATGAGCAGTTCTTC
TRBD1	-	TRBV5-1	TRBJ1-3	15	CASSLSGGAGNTIYF	TGCGCCAGCAGCTTGTCAGGGGGAGCTGGAAACACCATATATTTT
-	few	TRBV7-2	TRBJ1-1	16	CASSLRPRRGGTEAFF	TGTGCCAGCAGCTTACGCCCCAGACGCGGAGGAACTGAAGCTTTCTTT
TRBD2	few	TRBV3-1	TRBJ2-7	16	CASSQHKLAGGDEQYF	TGTGCCAGCAGCCAACACAAACTAGCGGGAGGCGACGAGCAGTACTTC
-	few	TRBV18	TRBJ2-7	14	CASSPQGPSSEQYF	TGTGCCAGCTCACCTCAGGGGCCTTCGAGCGAGCAGTACTTC
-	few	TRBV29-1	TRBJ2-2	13	CSVQPLQAGELFF	TGCAGCGTTCAACCCCTACAGGCCGGGGAGCTGTTTTTT
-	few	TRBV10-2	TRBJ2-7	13	CASRGAGDYEQYF	TGCGCCAGCAGGGGGGCAGGGGACTACGAGCAGTACTTC
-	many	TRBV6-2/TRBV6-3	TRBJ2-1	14	CASSYGGLNNEQFF	TGTGCCAGCAGTTACGGTGGGCTTAACAATGAGCAGTTCTTC
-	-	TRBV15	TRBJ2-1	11	CATSNRGEQFF	TGTGCCACCAGCAACCGCGGCGAACAGTTCTTC
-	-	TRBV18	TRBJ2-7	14	CASSPATPGNEQYF	TGTGCCAGCTCACCAGCGACCCCAGGGAACGAGCAGTACTTC
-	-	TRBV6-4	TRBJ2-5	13	CASRLGRQETQYF	TGTGCCAGCAGACTCGGGCGGCAAGAGACCCAGTACTTC
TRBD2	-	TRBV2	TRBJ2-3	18	CASSPTSGRAWRTDTQYF	TGTGCCAGCAGCCCTACCAGCGGGAGGGCCTGGAGGACAGATACGCAGTATTTT
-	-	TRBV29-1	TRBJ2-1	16	CSVGGADILGSNEQFF	TGCAGCGTTGGGGGGGCAGATATTTTGGGCAGCAATGAGCAGTTCTTC
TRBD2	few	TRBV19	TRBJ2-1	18	CASSPEGTSGSPYNEQFF	TGTGCCAGTAGCCCTGAAGGGACTAGCGGGAGTCCCTACAATGAGCAGTTCTTC
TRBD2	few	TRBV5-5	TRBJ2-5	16	CASSFTSGRIVETQYF	TGTGCCAGCAGCTTCACTAGCGGGAGGATAGTGGAGACCCAGTACTTC
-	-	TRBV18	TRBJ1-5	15	CASSPTGGRDQPQHF	TGTGCCAGCTCACCGACGGGGGGCAGGGATCAGCCCCAGCATTTT
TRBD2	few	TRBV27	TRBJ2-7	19	CASSRTSGRSSRSSYEQYF	TGTGCCAGCAGTCGGACTAGCGGGAGGTCATCCAGGAGCTCCTACGAGCAGTACTTC
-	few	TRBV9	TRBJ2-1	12	CASSGDLNEQFF	TGTGCCAGCAGCGGGGACTTAAATGAGCAGTTCTTC
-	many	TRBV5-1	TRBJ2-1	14	CASSLAGQYNEQFF	TGCGCCAGCAGCTTGGCCGGACAGTACAATGAGCAGTTCTTC
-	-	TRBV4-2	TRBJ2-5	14	CASSPDSGRETQYF	TGTGCCAGCAGCCCTGATTCGGGCAGAGAGACCCAGTACTTC
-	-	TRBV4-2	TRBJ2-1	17	CASSQDRGASDANEQFF	TGTGCCAGCAGCCAAGATCGGGGGGCTAGCGATGCCAATGAGCAGTTCTTC